This T cell receptor (beta chain) came from a study of blood T cell repertoires in COVID-19. Across the study: Samples of COVID-19 (acute and convalescent) were obtained from the United States, Italy and Spain. Nucleic acid was either cDNA or gDNA, and it came from T cells, B-cell-depleted T cells, or PBMCs.

Original processing notes: Reference gene primer amplification yielded estimated nucleated cell counts. Assay used: immunoSEQ multiplex PCR; TCRdb lists only in-frame clones, some missing. D and trimming were read from the DNA, whereas the V and J calls and clone size are those reported in that table. This repertoire shows some 80,000 clones, 70% to 90% found once; its top ten account for roughly 19%. This CDR3 spans 14 amino acids. V lost 7 bases and J lost 5; bases outside the gene matches: 9. Germline V gene sequence: CDR1 KGHDR, CDR2 SFDVKD. The sequenced sample consisted of peripheral blood. The chain combines TRBV24-1 with TRBJ1-1, with 7 bases aligning to TRBD1. The sequence derives from a human donor in a cohort sampled during active COVID-19. CDR3 residues: CATRRRGLRTEAFF. DNA of the CDR3: TGTGCCACCAGAAGAAGGGGGCTTAGGACTGAAGCTTTCTTT.